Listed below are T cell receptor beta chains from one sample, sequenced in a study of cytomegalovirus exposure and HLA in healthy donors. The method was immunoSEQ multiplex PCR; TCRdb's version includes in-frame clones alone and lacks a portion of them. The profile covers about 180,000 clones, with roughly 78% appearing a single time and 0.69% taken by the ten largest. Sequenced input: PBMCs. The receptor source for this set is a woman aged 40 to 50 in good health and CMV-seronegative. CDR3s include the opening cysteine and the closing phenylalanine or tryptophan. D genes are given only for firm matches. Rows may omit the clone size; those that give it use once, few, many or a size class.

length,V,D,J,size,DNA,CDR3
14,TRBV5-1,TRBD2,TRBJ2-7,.,TGCGCCAGCAGCTTGGGGGGGGGAAAATACGAGCAGTACTTC,CASSLGGGKYEQYF
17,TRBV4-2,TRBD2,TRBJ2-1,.,TGTGCCAGCAGCCAAGGCCTAGCGGGGGGCTTATACAATGAGCAGTTCTTC,CASSQGLAGGLYNEQFF
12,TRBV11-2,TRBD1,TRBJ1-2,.,TGTGCCAGCAGCTCCCAAGGGGACAGTGCCCTCTTC,CASSSQGDSALF
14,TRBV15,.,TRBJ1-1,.,TGTGCCACCAGCAGAGAATATGAACAGGCTGAAGCTTTCTTT,CATSREYEQAEAFF
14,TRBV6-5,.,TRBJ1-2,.,TGTGCCAGCAGTGAAGTTGCGGCCCCACCTGGCTACACCTTC,CASSEVAAPPGYTF
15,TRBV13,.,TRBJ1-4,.,TGTGCCAGCGGGATACAGGGACGCCGTAATGAAAAACTGTTTTTT,CASGIQGRRNEKLFF
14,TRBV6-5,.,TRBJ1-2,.,TGTGCCAGCAGTTTGGGCATAGGGAGCTATGGCTACACCTTC,CASSLGIGSYGYTF
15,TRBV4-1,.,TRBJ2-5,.,TGCGCCAGCAGCTGGCGGCTCGGCTCTCAAGAGACCCAGTACTTC,CASSWRLGSQETQYF
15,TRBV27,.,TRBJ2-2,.,TGTGCCAGCAGTTTATTAGGAGTATCCACCGGGGAGCTGTTTTTT,CASSLLGVSTGELFF
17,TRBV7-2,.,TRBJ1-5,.,TGTGCCAGCAGCTTAGCGGGTCAGGGGTATAGCAATCAGCCCCAGCATTTT,CASSLAGQGYSNQPQHF
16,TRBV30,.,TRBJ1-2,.,TGTGCCTGGAGTCGACCCCCGCGGACAGTAAGCTATGGCTACACCTTC,CAWSRPPRTVSYGYTF
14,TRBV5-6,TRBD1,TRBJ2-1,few,TGTGCCAGCAGCCCAGCCGACAGGGACAATGAGCAGTTCTTC,CASSPADRDNEQFF
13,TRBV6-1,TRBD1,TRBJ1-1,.,TGTGCCAGCAGTGATATAAACGACAGGGCAGCTTTCTTT,CASSDINDRAAFF
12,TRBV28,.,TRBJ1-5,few,TGTGCCAGCGCCATCATAGTCCAGCCCCAGCATTTT,CASAIIVQPQHF
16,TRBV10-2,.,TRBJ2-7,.,TGCGCCAGCAGTGAGTCGGGCAGGGTAGGTTTCTACGAGCAGTACTTC,CASSESGRVGFYEQYF
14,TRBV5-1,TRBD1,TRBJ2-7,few,TGCGCCAGCAGCCCGACAGGGCCCTCCTACGAGCAGTACTTC,CASSPTGPSYEQYF
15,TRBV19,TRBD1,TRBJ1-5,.,TGTGCCAGTAGTATGGGACAGGGGGGCAATCAGCCCCAGCATTTT,CASSMGQGGNQPQHF
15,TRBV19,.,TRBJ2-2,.,TGTGCCAGTAGGAGACAGGGAGGGAACACCGGGGAGCTGTTTTTT,CASRRQGGNTGELFF
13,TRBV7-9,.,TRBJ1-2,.,TGTGCCAGCAGCCGCCCGGGGTACTATGGCTACACCTTC,CASSRPGYYGYTF
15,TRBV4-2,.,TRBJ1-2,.,TGTGCCAGCAGCCAAGAAATTCGAGGAGCCTATGGCTACACCTTC,CASSQEIRGAYGYTF
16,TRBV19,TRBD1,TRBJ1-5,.,TGTGCCAGTAGTATATCCCAGGGGGCGCGGGGTCAGCCCCAGCATTTT,CASSISQGARGQPQHF
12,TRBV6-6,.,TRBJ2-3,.,TGTGCCAGCGTAGACCGGGCAGATACGCAGTATTTT,CASVDRADTQYF
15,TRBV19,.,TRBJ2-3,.,TGTGCCAGTAGTATGATTGCGGCTAGCACAGATACGCAGTATTTT,CASSMIAASTDTQYF
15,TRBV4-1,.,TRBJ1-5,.,TGCGCCAGCAGCCAAGTAAGCAATAGCAATCAGCCCCAGCATTTT,CASSQVSNSNQPQHF
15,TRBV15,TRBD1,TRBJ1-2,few,TGTGCCACCAGACAGGGACAGCCCGCCCTAGGCGGCTACACCTTC,CATRQGQPALGGYTF
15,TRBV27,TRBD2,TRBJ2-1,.,TGTGCCAGCAGTTTAGCCATCCCGGGACTAGGTGAGCAGTTCTTC,CASSLAIPGLGEQFF
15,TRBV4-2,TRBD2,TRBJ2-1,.,TGTGCCAGCAGTCCGGAGGGGACTACCAACAATGAGCAGTTCTTC,CASSPEGTTNNEQFF
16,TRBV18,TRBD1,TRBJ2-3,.,TGTGCCAGCTCACCACTTAGGGGGCCCGGCACAGATACGCAGTATTTT,CASSPLRGPGTDTQYF
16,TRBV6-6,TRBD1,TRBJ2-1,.,TGTGCCAGCAGTTTTGGACAGGAACATTCCTACAATGAGCAGTTCTTC,CASSFGQEHSYNEQFF
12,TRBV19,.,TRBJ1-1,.,TGTGCCAGTAGTGACAGCCTCGCTGAAGCTTTCTTT,CASSDSLAEAFF
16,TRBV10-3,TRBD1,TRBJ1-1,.,TGTGCCATCGGCCGGGACAGGGTTCCGAGACGGACTGAAGCTTTCTTT,CAIGRDRVPRRTEAFF
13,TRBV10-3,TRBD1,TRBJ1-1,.,TGTGCCATCAGTCGACAGGGAGGCACTGAAGCTTTCTTT,CAISRQGGTEAFF
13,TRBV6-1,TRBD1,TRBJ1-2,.,TGTGCCAACGACGAACAGGGGCCGGGTGGCTACACCTTC,CANDEQGPGGYTF
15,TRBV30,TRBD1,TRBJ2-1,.,TGTGCCTGTCCTACCGGGACAGTCGGTTACAATGAGCAGTTCTTC,CACPTGTVGYNEQFF
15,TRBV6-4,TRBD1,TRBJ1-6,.,TGTGCCAGCAGTCCCCGGGACAGGGATAATTCACCCCTCCACTTT,CASSPRDRDNSPLHF
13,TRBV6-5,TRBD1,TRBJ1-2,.,TGTGCCATTCGGGACAGGGGTCCCTATGGCTACACCTTC,CAIRDRGPYGYTF
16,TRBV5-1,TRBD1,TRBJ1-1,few,TGCGCCAGCAGCCCCTGGGACAGGATAGAGGGGACTGAAGCTTTCTTT,CASSPWDRIEGTEAFF
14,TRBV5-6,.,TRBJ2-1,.,TGTGCCAGCAGCTTTTTGCGCTCCTACAATGAGCAGTTCTTC,CASSFLRSYNEQFF
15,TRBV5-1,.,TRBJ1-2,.,TGCGCCAGCAGCAAAGACAGACCCGGGGGAGAAGGCTACACCTTC,CASSKDRPGGEGYTF
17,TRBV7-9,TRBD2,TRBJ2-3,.,TGTGCCAGCAGCACAACGACGAGCGGGAGCTTCACAGATACGCAGTATTTT,CASSTTTSGSFTDTQYF
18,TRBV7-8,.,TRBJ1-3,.,TGTGCCAGCAGCCCTCGGGTACTGACCGCAAACTCTGGAAACACCATATATTTT,CASSPRVLTANSGNTIYF
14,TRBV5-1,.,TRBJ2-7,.,TGCGCCAGCAGCCCCTTAAGGCAGGCGCAAGAGCAGTACTTC,CASSPLRQAQEQYF
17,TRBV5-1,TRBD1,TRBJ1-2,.,TGCGCCAGCAGCTTGGTTGGGACAGGGGGAGCGAACTATGGCTACACCTTC,CASSLVGTGGANYGYTF
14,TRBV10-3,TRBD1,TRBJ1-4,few,TGTGCCATCAGTTATGACAGGGCGGGTGAAAAACTGTTTTTT,CAISYDRAGEKLFF
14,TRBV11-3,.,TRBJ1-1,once,TGTGCCAGCAGCTTAGACAGGGTCGGGACTGGAGCTTTCTTT,CASSLDRVGTGAFF
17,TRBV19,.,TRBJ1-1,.,TGTGCCAGTAGGAGAGAGGCTGGCAGAGAGGTGAGTACTGAAGCTTTCTTT,CASRREAGREVSTEAFF
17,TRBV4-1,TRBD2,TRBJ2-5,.,TGCGCCAGCAGCCAAGCCCCGGGAGCGGGAGGATGGGAGACCCAGTACTTC,CASSQAPGAGGWETQYF
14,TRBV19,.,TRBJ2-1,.,TGTGCCAGTAGCCAAGCGGGCATTGACAATGAGCAGTTCTTC,CASSQAGIDNEQFF
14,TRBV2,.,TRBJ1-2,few,TGTGCCAGCAGTCCCGACAGGCCTAACTATGGCTACACCTTC,CASSPDRPNYGYTF
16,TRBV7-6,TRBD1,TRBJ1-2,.,TGTGCCAGCAGAGCATCGGACAGGGCAGAAGACTATGGCTACACCTTC,CASRASDRAEDYGYTF
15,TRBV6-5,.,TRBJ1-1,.,TGTGCCAGCATCCCGGCAACGGGGCAGGGGACTGAAGCTTTCTTT,CASIPATGQGTEAFF
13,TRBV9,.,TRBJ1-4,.,TGTGCCAGCAGCGGTACAGGGAACGAAAAACTGTTTTTT,CASSGTGNEKLFF
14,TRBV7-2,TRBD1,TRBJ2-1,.,TGTGCCAGCAGCCTACTAGACAGGGGGGGTGAGCAGTTCTTC,CASSLLDRGGEQFF